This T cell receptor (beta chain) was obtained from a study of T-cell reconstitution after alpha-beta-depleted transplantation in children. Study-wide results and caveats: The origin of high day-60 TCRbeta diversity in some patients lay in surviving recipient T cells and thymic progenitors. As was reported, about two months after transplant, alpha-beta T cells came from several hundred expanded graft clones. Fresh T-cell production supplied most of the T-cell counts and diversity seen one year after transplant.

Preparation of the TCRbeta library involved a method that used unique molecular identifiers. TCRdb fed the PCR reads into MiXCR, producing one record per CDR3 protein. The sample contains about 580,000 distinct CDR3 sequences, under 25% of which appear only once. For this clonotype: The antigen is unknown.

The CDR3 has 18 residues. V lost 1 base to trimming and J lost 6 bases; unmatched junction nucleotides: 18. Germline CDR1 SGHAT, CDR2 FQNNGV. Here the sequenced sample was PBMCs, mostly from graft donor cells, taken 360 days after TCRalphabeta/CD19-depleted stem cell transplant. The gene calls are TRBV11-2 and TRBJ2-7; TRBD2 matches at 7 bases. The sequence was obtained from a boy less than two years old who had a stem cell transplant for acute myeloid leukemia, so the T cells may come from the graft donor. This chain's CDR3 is CASSLVWAGREGLREQYF. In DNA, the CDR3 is TGTGCCAGCAGCTTAGTGTGGGCGGGCAGGGAGGGACTACGCGAGCAGTACTTC.